These 21 T cell receptor beta chains originate from one sample sequenced in a study of T cell repertoires in cytomegalovirus infection. TCRdb re-called the reads through MiXCR, storing one row per CDR3 protein. The sample holds roughly 120,000 distinct CDR3 sequences, 25% to 30% seen once. Their antigens remain unidentified. Material: CD8+ T cells from cultured PBMCs, obtained from culture after CMV antigen stimulation. The source of these receptors is a human donor in good health (CMV status not recorded). Some clones in this sample may be carry-over from other donors' samples.

The chain links TRBV3-1 to TRBJ2-3, with TRBD1 matching over 11 bases. Germline assignment: CDR1 LGHDT and CDR2 YNNKEL (reference sequence). CDR3 length: 17 residues. Losses at the gene ends were 0 bases for V and 2 bases for J; bases not matched to a gene: 4. CDR3 DNA: TGTGCCAGCAGCCAAGACGGACAGGGGGCTGACACAGATACGCAGTATTTT. It encodes CASSQDGQGADTDTQYF.

There are many counts of this clonotype. The chain carries TRBV12-3 or TRBV12-4 and TRBJ1-5, with 7 positions matching TRBD1. The CDR3 runs 14 residues. The V and J ends lost 6 bases and 2 bases, in that order; junction bases with no gene match: 4. CDR3 amino acids: CASRTGVGNQPQHF. The CDR3 region has the DNA TGTGCCAGCAGAACAGGGGTCGGCAATCAGCCCCAGCATTTT.

This chain uses TRBV19 with TRBJ2-1; the D is unclear. Between the trimmed V and J ends, which lost 5 bases and 0 bases, there was a span of 8 bases. CDR3 length: 14 amino acids. Germline values: CDR1 LNHDA, CDR2 SQIVND (reference sequence). The CDR3 nucleotides are TGTGCCAGTAGTGTGCTGAGCTCCTACAATGAGCAGTTCTTC. It codes for CASSVLSSYNEQFF. The full variable domain, its missing parts supplied by reference TRBV19 and TRBJ2-1, is DGGITQSPKYLFRKEGQNVTLSCEQNLNHDAMYWYRQDPGQGLRLIYYSQIVNDFQKGDIAEGYSVSREKKESFPLTVTSAQKNPTAFYLCASSVLSSYNEQFFGPGTRLTVL.

This clonotype was detected ten times or more. CDR3 sequence (DNA): TGTGCCAGCAGCTTACCCGGAAGAGGTGAAAAACTGTTTTTT. This encodes CASSLPGRGEKLFF. The V call is TRBV7-2, the J call TRBJ1-4; unclear D gene. Germline values: CDR1 SGHTA, CDR2 FQGNSA. The CDR3 extends over 14 amino acids. V gave up 2 bases and J gave up 7 bases, with 11 bases separating them.

The gene calls are TRBV4-1 and TRBJ2-3; D could derive from TRBD1 or TRBD2 (7 bases each). The V end was cut by 4 bases, the J end by 6 bases, with 20 bases between. The germline CDR1 and CDR2 sequences are MGHRA and YSYEKL. The CDR3 extends over 16 amino acids. The DNA for the CDR3 is TGCGCCAGCAGCCTCCCAGGGGGGGGGGACGTGGATACGCAGTATTTT. This codes for CASSLPGGGDVDTQYF.

This clonotype was found many times. The chain has TRBV10-3 and TRBJ1-2; D gene unclear. The CDR3 loop spans 14 amino acids. Trimming took 0 bases from V and 2 from J, leaving 7 bases between them. The germline V gene has CDR1 ENHRY and CDR2 SYGVKD. The CDR3 DNA follows: TGTGCCATCAGTGAGTCTGGTACAAACTATGGCTACACCTTC. Translated: CAISESGTNYGYTF.

This clonotype was seen repeatedly, ten times or more. The chain recombines TRBV7-2 with TRBJ2-2; D is uncertain. CDR3 length: 17 residues. Germline CDR1 is SGHTA and CDR2 is FQGNSA. V lost 3 bases and J 0 bases, leaving 14 bases between the germline ends. The CDR3 loop reads CASSFDSYSTNTGELFF. The CDR3 DNA reads as TGTGCCAGCAGCTTTGATTCGTACAGCACGAACACCGGGGAGCTGTTTTTT. Full variable domain (remainder filled in from reference TRBV7-2 and TRBJ2-2): GAGVSQSPSNKVTEKGKDVELRCDPISGHTALYWYRQSLGQGLEFLIYFQGNSAPDKSGLPSDRFSAERTGGSVSTLTIQRTQQEDSAVYLCASSFDSYSTNTGELFFGEGSRLTVL.

This clonotype was observed a handful of times. V usage is TRBV6-6 and J usage is TRBJ2-7; D ambiguous. The germline V and J ends were trimmed by 5 bases and 6 bases, with 14 bases remaining between them. Germline CDR1 reads MNHNY; CDR2 reads SVGAGI (reference sequence). The CDR3 is 13 residues long. Here the CDR3 reads CASSNAGRAEQYF. CDR3 nucleotide sequence: TGTGCCAGCAGTAATGCAGGACGCGCCGAGCAGTACTTC.

This clonotype was counted ten times or more. V gene TRBV7-9 combines with J gene TRBJ1-5; D uncertain. In germline, CDR1 is SEHNR, CDR2 FQNEAQ (reference sequence). This CDR3 comprises 13 residues. Trimming removed 5 bases at V and 1 base at J, with 6 bases between. The CDR3 sequence is CASSQNSNQPQHF. As DNA, the CDR3 is TGTGCCAGCAGCCAAAACAGCAATCAGCCCCAGCATTTT. The full variable domain, rest sourced from reference TRBV7-9 and TRBJ1-5, is DTGVSQNPRHKITKRGQNVTFRCDPISEHNRLYWYRQTLGQGPEFLTYFQNEAQLEKSRLLSDRFSAERPKGSFSTLEIQRTEQGDSAMYLCASSQNSNQPQHFGDGTRLSIL.

J is TRBJ1-4 and V is TRBV2; 9 bases map to TRBD1. The CDR3 runs to 13 residues. The ends lost 11 bases at V and 4 bases at J; junction bases unmatched: 5. Germline values: CDR1 SNHLY, CDR2 FYNNEI. The CDR3 nucleotides read TGTGCCCGAAAGGACAGGGGTAATGAAAAACTGTTTTTT. Amino acids: CARKDRGNEKLFF. Supplemented by reference TRBV2 and TRBJ1-4, the full variable domain reads EPEVTQTPSHQVTQMGQEVILRCVPISNHLYFYWYRQILGQKVEFLVSFYNNEISEKSEIFDDQFSVERPDGSNFTLKIRSTKLEDSAMYFCARKDRGNEKLFFGSGTQLSVL.

This chain links TRBV29-1 with TRBJ2-1, with TRBD2 matching 7 bases. The CDR3 totals 13 residues. In germline, CDR1 is SQVTM, CDR2 ANQGSEA. The junction had 8 bases not matched to a gene; V was cut back by 7 bases and J by 5 bases. This CDR3 reads CSGGGSTDNEQFF. Here the CDR3 DNA reads TGCAGCGGGGGGGGATCAACCGACAATGAGCAGTTCTTC.

In this sample, this clonotype turned up once. V and J are TRBV27 and TRBJ1-5; a weak D match, TRBD1 (5 bases). The germline CDR1 and CDR2 sequences are MNHEY and SMNVEV (reference sequence). This CDR3 is 16 amino acids long. With 4 bases removed from V and 0 bases from J, the gap between germline ends came to 13 bases. The CDR3, as DNA: TGTGCCAGCAGTTCCGGACAAGACTATAGCAATCAGCCCCAGCATTTT. Encoded protein: CASSSGQDYSNQPQHF.

The chain links TRBV27 to TRBJ1-1; 8 bases match TRBD1. With V trimmed by 0 bases and J by 7 bases, 4 bases remained unmatched. CDR3 length equals 14 residues. Germline values: CDR1 MNHEY, CDR2 SMNVEV (reference sequence). CDR3 sequence reads: CASSLSGTGFEAFF. The CDR3 coding sequence is TGTGCCAGCAGTTTATCCGGGACAGGCTTTGAAGCTTTCTTT.

V and J are TRBV7-6 and TRBJ1-1, with a possible D match to TRBD1 (5 bases). The CDR3 is made up of 14 amino acids. Germline CDR1 reads SGHVS; CDR2 reads FNYEAQ. The V and J ends lost 3 bases and 6 bases respectively, with 14 bases between them. CDR3 sequence: CASSLSPGISEAFF. CDR3 sequence (DNA): TGTGCCAGCAGCTTGTCCCCAGGGATCTCTGAAGCTTTCTTT.

This chain connects TRBV7-9 to TRBJ2-3; 7 bases match TRBD2. The V gene's germline CDR1 is SEHNR and CDR2 FQNEAQ (reference sequence). The CDR3 length is 16 residues. V lost 1 base, J lost 8 bases, and 12 bases stayed unmatched. In DNA, the CDR3 is TGTGCCAGCAGCTTAGATGGGGGGGAAGACTGGGGTACGCAGTATTTT. This encodes CASSLDGGEDWGTQYF.

This clonotype was observed many times. The chain is built from TRBV24-1 and TRBJ2-2; perhaps TRBD1 as D (5 bases). The germline CDR1 and CDR2 sequences are KGHDR and SFDVKD. The CDR3 consists of 15 residues. V lost 7 bases and J lost 0, with 11 bases in between. DNA of the CDR3: TGTGCCACCAGGGAAGACAGCCCGAACACCGGGGAGCTGTTTTTT. Translating gives CATREDSPNTGELFF.

The chain employs TRBV5-6 and TRBJ1-1, with D perhaps matching TRBD1 (5 bases). Trimming stripped 0 bases from V and 6 bases from J, with 21 bases between. This CDR3 has 17 amino acids. Per germline, CDR1 SGHDT and CDR2 YYEEEE. The DNA for the CDR3 is TGTGCCAGCAGCTTGGGGGGACCTACATCGATTCCATCTGAAGCTTTCTTT. It translates to CASSLGGPTSIPSEAFF.

A few counts support this clonotype. The gene calls are TRBV9 and TRBJ1-1; D is possibly TRBD1 (6 bases). This CDR3 is built from 17 residues. Trimming removed 0 bases at V and 1 base at J, with 16 bases between. Germline CDR1 reads SGDLS; CDR2 reads YYNGEE. CDR3 sequence: CASSVEVGGLGNTEAFF. CDR3 bases: TGTGCCAGCAGCGTAGAGGTAGGGGGGTTAGGGAACACTGAAGCTTTCTTT.

Concerning this clonotype itself: Possible read error: a much larger clone is one base away. This chain uses TRBV7-2 with TRBJ2-7, with 7 bases lining up with TRBD1. The CDR3 spans 16 residues. Germline CDR1 SGHTA, CDR2 FQGNSA. With 5 bases clipped from V and 6 bases from J, the junction kept 16 bases outside the gene matches. The DNA of the CDR3 is TGTGCCAGCAGCCTATCAACAGGGGACCCCCTTTGCGAGCAGTACTTC. Protein: CASSLSTGDPLCEQYF.

The CDR3 loop reads CASSIGQRNTEAFF. In DNA form, the CDR3 reads TGTGCCAGCAGTATAGGACAACGGAACACTGAAGCTTTCTTT. This chain joins TRBV27 and TRBJ1-1, with D possibly matching TRBD1 (5 bases). This CDR3 is built from 14 residues. Between the trimmed V and J ends, which lost 5 bases and 1 base, there was a span of 11 bases. Germline V gives CDR1 MNHEY, CDR2 SMNVEV (reference sequence).

This clonotype was recorded many times. This sequence joins TRBV10-3 and TRBJ2-1; D ambiguous. The CDR3 spans 14 residues. With 3 bases removed from V and 0 bases from J, the gap between germline ends came to 6 bases. Germline V lookup: CDR1 ENHRY, CDR2 SYGVKD. CDR3 residues: CAISEWSSYNEQFF. The CDR3 nucleotides are TGTGCCATCAGTGAATGGTCCTCCTACAATGAGCAGTTCTTC.